This T cell receptor beta chain was recovered during a study of shared clonotypes between healthy human individuals. As for the study in general: The plates for each donor numbered three CD4 naive, three CD4 memory, two CD8 naive and one CD8 memory.

Overall study results and limits: It was observed that roughly 5.1% of naive CD4 clonotypes were shared across a handful of donors. Among donors, sharing of clonotypes was expected to be affected by sequencing depth.

As regards this clone: Its target is not known.

CD45RO negativity and positive selection for CCR7 defined naive CD8 cells, a population that excluded terminally differentiated effector memory CD45RA+ cells. The V end lost 0 bases, the J end lost 0 bases, and 10 bases lay between the germline ends. This CDR3 has 15 residues. Germline V gives CDR1 SGHNT, CDR2 YYREEE (reference sequence). TCRdb's copy holds only in-frame clones and misses some; the assay was immunoSEQ multiplex PCR. This sample carries around 600,000 clones, 85% to 95% of them seen once, and the ten largest clones take over 0.09%. The genes are TRBV5-4 and TRBJ2-7, with D possibly TRBD2 on 5 matching bases. This TCR was recovered from a woman under 40 in good health. Specimen: naive CD8+ T cells sorted from blood. CDR3 bases: TGTGCCAGCAGCTTGGGACTGGGGAGCTCCTACGAGCAGTACTTC. The encoded protein is CASSLGLGSSYEQYF.